The entry below gives a single TCR beta chain sequence along with its context. The V and J ends lost 6 bases and 1 base, in that order; junction bases with no gene match: 8. Germline V lookup: CDR1 MDHEN, CDR2 SYDVKM. The CDR3 length is 15 residues. The data belong to a study of blood T cell repertoires in COVID-19. About the study: PBMCs, B-cell-depleted T cells, or T cells provided the cDNA or gDNA that made up the material.

Per the original data handling: Amplification with reference gene primers provided the estimates of nucleated cell counts. The data were produced by immunoSEQ multiplex PCR, yet TCRdb's version contains in-frame clones alone and is incomplete. The V and J calls and clone size are taken from that table; D and trimming were inferred from the DNA. This table has about 250,000 clones, about 79% appearing once. This receptor was taken from an older man with acute or convalescent COVID-19. The sequencing sample was made of peripheral blood. This chain links TRBV28 with TRBJ1-1; 7 positions match TRBD1. The CDR3: CASSPPQGWNTEAFF. DNA for the CDR3: TGTGCCAGCAGCCCTCCACAGGGGTGGAACACTGAAGCTTTCTTT.